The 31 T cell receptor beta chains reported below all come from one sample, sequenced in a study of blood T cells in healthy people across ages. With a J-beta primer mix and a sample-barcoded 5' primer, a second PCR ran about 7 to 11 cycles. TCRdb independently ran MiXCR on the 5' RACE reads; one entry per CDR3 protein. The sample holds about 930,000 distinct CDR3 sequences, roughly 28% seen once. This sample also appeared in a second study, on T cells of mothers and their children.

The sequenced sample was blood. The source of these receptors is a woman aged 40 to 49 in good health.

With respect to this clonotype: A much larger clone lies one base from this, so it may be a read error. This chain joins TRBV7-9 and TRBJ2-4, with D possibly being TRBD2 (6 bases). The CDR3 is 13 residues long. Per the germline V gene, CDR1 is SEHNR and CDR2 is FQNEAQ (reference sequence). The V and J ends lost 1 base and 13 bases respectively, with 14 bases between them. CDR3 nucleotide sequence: TGTGCCAGCAGCTTAGAGAGTGGGGGGATCCAGTACTTC. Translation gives CASSLESGGIQYF.

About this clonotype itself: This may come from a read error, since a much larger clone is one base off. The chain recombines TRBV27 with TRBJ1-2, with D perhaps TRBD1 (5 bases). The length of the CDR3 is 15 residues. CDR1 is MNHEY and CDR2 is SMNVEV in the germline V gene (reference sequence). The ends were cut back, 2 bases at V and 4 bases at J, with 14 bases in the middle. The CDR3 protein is CASSLGERGIYGYTF. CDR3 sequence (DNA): TGTGCCAGCAGTTTAGGTGAACGGGGGATCTATGGCTACACCTTC.

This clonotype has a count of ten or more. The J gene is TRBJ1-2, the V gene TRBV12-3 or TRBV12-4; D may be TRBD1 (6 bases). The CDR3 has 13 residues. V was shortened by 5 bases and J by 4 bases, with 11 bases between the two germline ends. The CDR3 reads CASSDTGFYGYTF. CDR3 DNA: TGTGCCAGCAGTGATACAGGGTTCTATGGCTACACCTTC.

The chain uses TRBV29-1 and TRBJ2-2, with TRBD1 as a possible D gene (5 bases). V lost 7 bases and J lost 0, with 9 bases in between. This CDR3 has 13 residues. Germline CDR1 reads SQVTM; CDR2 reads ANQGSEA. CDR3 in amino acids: CSARRANTGELFF. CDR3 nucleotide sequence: TGCAGCGCCCGCAGGGCGAACACCGGGGAGCTGTTTTTT.

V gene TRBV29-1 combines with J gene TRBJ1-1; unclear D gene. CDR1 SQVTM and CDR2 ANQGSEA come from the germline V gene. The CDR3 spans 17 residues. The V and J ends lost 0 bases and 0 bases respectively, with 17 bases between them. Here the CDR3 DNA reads TGCAGCGTTGAAGATGCAGCGGCGAGAAAAATGAACACTGAAGCTTTCTTT. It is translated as CSVEDAAARKMNTEAFF.

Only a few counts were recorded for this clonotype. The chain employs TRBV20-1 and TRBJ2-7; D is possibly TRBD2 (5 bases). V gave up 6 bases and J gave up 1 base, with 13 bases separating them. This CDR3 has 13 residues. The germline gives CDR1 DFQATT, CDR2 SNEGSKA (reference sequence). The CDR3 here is CSASDYRSYEQYF. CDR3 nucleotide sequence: TGCAGTGCATCTGACTACCGATCCTACGAGCAGTACTTC.

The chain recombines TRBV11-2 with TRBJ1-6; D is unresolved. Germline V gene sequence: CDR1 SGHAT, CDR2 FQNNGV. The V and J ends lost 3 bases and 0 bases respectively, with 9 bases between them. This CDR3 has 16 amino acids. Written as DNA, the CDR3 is TGTGCCAGCAGCTTTTGGGCGATCTCCTATAATTCACCCCTCCACTTT. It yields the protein CASSFWAISYNSPLHF.

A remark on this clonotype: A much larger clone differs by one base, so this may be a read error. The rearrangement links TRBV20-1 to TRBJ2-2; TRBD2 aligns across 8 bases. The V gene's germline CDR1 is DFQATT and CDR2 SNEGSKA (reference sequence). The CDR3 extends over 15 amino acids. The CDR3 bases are TGCAGTGTTTTAGCGGGGAGGTTGGGCACCGGGGAGCAGTTTTTT. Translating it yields CSVLAGRLGTGEQFF.

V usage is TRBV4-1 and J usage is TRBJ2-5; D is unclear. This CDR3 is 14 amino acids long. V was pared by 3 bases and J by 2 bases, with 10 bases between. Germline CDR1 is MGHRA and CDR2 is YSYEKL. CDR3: CASSHGPAQETQYF. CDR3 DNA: TGCGCCAGCAGCCATGGCCCAGCTCAAGAGACCCAGTACTTC.

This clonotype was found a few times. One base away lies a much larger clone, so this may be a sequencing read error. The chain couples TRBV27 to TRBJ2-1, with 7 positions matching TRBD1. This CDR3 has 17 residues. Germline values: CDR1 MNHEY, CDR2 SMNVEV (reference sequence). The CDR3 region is CAGSLSGLDRSNNEQFF. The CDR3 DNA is TGTGCCGGCAGTTTATCGGGTTTGGACAGGTCTAACAATGAGCAGTTCTTC.

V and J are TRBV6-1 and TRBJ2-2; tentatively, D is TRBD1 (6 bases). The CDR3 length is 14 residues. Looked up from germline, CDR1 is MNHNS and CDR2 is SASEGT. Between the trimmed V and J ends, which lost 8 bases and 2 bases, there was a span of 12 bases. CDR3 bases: TGTGCCAGCCCCGGACAGATCAACACCGGGGAGCTGTTTTTT. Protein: CASPGQINTGELFF.

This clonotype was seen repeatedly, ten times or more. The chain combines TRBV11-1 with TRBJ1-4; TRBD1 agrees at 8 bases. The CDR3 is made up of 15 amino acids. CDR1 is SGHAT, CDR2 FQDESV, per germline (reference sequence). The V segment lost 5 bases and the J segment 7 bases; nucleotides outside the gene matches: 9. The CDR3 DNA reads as TGTGCCAGCAGCCCGTCCGGGACAGGAGGTGAAAAACTGTTTTTT. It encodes CASSPSGTGGEKLFF.

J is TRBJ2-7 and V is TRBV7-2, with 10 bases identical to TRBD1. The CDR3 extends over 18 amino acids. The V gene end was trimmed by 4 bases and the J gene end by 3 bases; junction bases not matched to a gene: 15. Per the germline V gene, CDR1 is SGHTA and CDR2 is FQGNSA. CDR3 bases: TGTGCCAGCAGCTCCTACGTCTCGACAGGGGGCGGACACTACGAGCAGTACTTC. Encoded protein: CASSSYVSTGGGHYEQYF.

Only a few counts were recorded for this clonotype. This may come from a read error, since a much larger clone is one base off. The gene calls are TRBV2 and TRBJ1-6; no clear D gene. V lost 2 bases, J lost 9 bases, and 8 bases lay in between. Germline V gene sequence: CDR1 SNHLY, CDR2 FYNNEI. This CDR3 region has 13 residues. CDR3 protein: CASSEQEGSPLHF. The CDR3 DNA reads TGTGCCAGCAGTGAACAAGAGGGTTCACCCCTCCACTTT.

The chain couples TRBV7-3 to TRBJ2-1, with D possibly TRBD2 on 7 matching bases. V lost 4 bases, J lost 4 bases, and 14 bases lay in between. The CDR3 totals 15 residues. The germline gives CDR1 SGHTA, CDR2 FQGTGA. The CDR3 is CASSSGGAQYNEQFF. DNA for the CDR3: TGTGCCAGCAGCTCGGGGGGCGCCCAATACAATGAGCAGTTCTTC.

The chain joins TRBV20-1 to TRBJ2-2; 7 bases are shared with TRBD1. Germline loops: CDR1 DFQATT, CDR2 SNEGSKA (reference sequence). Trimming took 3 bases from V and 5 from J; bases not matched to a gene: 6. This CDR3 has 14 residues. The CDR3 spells CSARRGPLTGELFF. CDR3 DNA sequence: TGCAGTGCTAGGAGGGGGCCGTTGACCGGGGAGCTGTTTTTT.

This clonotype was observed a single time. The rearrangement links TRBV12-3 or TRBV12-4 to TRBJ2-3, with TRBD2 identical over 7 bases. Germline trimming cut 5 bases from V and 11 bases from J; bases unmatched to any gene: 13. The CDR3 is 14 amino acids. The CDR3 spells CASSPWEGADVQYF. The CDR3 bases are TGTGCCAGCAGTCCCTGGGAGGGAGCAGATGTGCAGTATTTT.

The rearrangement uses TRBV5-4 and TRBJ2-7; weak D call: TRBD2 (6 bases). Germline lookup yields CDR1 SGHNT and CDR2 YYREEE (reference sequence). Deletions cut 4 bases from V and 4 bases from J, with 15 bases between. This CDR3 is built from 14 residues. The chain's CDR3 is CASSDRDLHYEQYF. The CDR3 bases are TGTGCCAGCAGCGACCGGGACTTACATTACGAGCAGTACTTC.

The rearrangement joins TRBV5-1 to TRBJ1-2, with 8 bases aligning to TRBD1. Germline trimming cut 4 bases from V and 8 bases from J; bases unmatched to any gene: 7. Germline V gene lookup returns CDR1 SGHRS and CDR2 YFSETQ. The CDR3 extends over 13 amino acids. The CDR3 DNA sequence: TGCGCCAGCAGCCCGGGACAGGATAACGGCTACACCTTC. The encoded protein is CASSPGQDNGYTF. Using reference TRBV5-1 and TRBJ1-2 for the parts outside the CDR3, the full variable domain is KAGVTQTPRYLIKTRGQQVTLSCSPISGHRSVSWYQQTPGQGLQFLFEYFSETQRNKGNFPGRFSGRQFSNSRSEMNVSTLELGDSALYLCASSPGQDNGYTFGSGTRLTVV.

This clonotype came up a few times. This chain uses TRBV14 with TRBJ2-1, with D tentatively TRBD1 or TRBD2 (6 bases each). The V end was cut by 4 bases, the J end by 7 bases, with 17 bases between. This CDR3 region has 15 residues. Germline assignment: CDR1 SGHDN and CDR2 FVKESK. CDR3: CASSPRGRTRNEQFF. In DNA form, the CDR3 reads TGTGCCAGCAGCCCCCGGGGGCGCACCCGAAATGAGCAGTTCTTC.

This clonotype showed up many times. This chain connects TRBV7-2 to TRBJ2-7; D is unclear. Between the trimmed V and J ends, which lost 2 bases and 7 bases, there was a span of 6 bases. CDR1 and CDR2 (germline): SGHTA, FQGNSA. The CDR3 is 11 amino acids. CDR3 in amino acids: CASSLMREQYF. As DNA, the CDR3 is TGTGCCAGCAGCTTAATGCGGGAGCAGTACTTC.

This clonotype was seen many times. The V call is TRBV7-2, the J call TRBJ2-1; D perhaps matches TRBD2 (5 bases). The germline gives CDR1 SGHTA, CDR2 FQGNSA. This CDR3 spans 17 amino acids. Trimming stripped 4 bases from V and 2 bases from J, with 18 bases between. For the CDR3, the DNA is TGTGCCAGCAGCTCTTATTCCCGCAGCGGCCCCTACAATGAGCAGTTCTTC. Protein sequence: CASSSYSRSGPYNEQFF.

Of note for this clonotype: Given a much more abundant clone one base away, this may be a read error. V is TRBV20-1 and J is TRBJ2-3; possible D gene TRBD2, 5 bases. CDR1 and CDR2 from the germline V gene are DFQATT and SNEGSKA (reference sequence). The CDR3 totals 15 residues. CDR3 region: CCAREVRASTDTQYF. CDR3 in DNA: TGCTGTGCTCGGGAAGTTAGAGCGAGCACAGATACGCAGTATTTT.

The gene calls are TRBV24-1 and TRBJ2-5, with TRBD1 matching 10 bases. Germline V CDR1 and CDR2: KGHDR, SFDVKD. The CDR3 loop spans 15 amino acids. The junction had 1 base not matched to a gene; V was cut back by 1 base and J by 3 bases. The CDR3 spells CATSDLGQGEETQYF. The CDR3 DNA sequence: TGTGCCACCAGTGATTTAGGACAGGGGGAAGAGACCCAGTACTTC.

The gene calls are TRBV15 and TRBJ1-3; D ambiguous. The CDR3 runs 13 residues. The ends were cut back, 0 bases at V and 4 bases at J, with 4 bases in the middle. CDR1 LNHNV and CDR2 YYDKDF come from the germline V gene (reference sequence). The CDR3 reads CATSREEGNTIYF. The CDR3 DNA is TGTGCCACCAGCAGAGAGGAGGGAAACACCATATATTTT.

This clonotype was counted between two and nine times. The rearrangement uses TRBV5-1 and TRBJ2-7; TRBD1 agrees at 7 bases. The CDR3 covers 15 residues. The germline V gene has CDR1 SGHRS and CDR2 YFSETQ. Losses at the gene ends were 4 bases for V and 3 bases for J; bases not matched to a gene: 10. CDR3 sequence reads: CASSESPGQLYEQYF. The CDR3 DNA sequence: TGCGCCAGCAGCGAATCTCCGGGACAGCTCTACGAGCAGTACTTC.

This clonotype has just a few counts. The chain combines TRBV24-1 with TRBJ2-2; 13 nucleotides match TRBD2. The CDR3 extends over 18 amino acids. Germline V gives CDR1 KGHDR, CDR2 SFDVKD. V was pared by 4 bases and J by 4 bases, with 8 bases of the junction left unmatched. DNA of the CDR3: TGTGCCACCAGTGACCCCGGACTAGCGGGGGCGGTCACCGGGGAGCTGTTTTTT. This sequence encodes CATSDPGLAGAVTGELFF.

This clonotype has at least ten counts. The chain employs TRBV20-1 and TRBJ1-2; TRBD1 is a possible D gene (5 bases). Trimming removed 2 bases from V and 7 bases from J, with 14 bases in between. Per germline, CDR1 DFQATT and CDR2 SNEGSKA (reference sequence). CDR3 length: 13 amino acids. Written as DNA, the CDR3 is TGCAGTGCTAGATATCAGGGATCAGGTGGCTACACCTTC. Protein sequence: CSARYQGSGGYTF.

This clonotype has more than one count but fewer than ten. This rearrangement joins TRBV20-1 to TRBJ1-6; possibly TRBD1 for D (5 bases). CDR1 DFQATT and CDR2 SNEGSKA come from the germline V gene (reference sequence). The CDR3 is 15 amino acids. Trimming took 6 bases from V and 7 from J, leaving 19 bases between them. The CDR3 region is CSAASPRDANSPLHF. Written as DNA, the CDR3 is TGCAGTGCCGCAAGTCCCAGGGACGCGAATTCACCCCTCCACTTT.

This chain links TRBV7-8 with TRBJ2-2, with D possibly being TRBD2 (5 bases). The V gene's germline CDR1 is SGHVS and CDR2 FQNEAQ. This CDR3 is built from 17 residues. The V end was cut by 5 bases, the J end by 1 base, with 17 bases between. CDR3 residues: CASSPTTGIRNTGELFF. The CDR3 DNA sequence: TGTGCCAGCAGCCCTACGACGGGGATCCGGAACACCGGGGAGCTGTTTTTT.

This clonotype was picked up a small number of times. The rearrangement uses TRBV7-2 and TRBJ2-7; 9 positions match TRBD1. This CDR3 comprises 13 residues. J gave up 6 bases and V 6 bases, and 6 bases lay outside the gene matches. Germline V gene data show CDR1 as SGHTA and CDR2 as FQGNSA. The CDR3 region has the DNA TGTGCCAGCAGTCCGAACAGGGGGCGCGAGCAGTACTTC. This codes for CASSPNRGREQYF.